The 27 T cell receptor beta chains in this list originate from one sample, sequenced in a study of CD8+CD57+ T cells in acquired aplastic anemia. Using genomic DNA as the template, TCR beta VDJ and CDR3 profiling was carried out. TCRdb re-called the reads with MiXCR, one entry per CDR3 protein. The sample has about 180,000 distinct CDR3 sequences, 50% to 65% seen once; the top ten hold 42%. Sequenced patients had shown CD8+CD57+ cell expansion by flow cytometry. Material for sequencing was sorted CD4+, CD8+, or CD8+CD57+ T cells (not recorded which) from PBMCs. These receptors all come from a human donor with aplastic anemia.

V gene TRBV29-1 combines with J gene TRBJ2-7; D might be TRBD1 (6 bases). CDR1 and CDR2 (germline): SQVTM, ANQGSEA. This CDR3 has 13 amino acids. Trimming took 4 bases from V and 0 from J, leaving 10 bases between them. CDR3 nucleotide sequence: TGCAGCGTTGTAGGGACACACTCCTACGAGCAGTACTTC. Protein product: CSVVGTHSYEQYF.

V gene TRBV5-1 combines with J gene TRBJ1-1; weak D call: TRBD1 (5 bases). The CDR3 has 13 residues. CDR1 SGHRS and CDR2 YFSETQ come from the germline V gene. Trimming stripped 9 bases from V and 1 base from J, with 13 bases between. The CDR3 protein is CATSGTGNTEAFF. CDR3 sequence (DNA): TGCGCCACCTCCGGGACGGGGAACACTGAAGCTTTCTTT. Together with reference TRBV5-1 and TRBJ1-1, the CDR3 gives the full variable domain: KAGVTQTPRYLIKTRGQQVTLSCSPISGHRSVSWYQQTPGQGLQFLFEYFSETQRNKGNFPGRFSGRQFSNSRSEMNVSTLELGDSALYLCATSGTGNTEAFFGQGTRLTVV.

V is TRBV12-5 and J is TRBJ2-3; unclear D gene. V lost 7 bases and J 2 bases, leaving 4 bases between the germline ends. CDR3 length: 11 residues. Per germline, CDR1 LGHNT and CDR2 FRNRAP. The DNA for the CDR3 is TGTGCTAGTGCTATCACAGATACGCAGTATTTT. Its translation is CASAITDTQYF.

The V and J genes are TRBV24-1 and TRBJ2-4; D might be TRBD1 (5 bases). Germline V CDR1 and CDR2: KGHDR, SFDVKD. CDR3 length: 14 residues. Trimming shortened V by 4 bases and J by 7 bases, and 13 bases separated the two germline ends. CDR3 residues: CATSEAGIGNIQYF. The DNA of the CDR3 is TGTGCCACCAGTGAGGCAGGGATTGGGAACATTCAGTACTTC.

This clonotype was seen ten or more times. The chain carries TRBV7-8 and TRBJ2-6; D is uncertain. Deletions cut 1 base from V and 0 bases from J, with 13 bases between. The germline gives CDR1 SGHVS, CDR2 FQNEAQ. The CDR3 spans 18 residues. The CDR3 here is CASSLESSPSSGANVLTF. DNA of the CDR3: TGTGCCAGCAGCTTAGAATCGAGTCCGAGCTCTGGGGCCAACGTCCTGACTTTC.

The rearrangement links TRBV19 to TRBJ1-1, with D maybe TRBD1 (6 bases). The CDR3 loop spans 15 amino acids. Germline assignment: CDR1 LNHDA and CDR2 SQIVND (reference sequence). The germline V and J ends were trimmed by 7 bases and 5 bases, with 20 bases remaining between them. The CDR3 protein is CASIPGQNPSTEAFF. DNA of the CDR3: TGTGCCAGTATACCCGGACAGAACCCAAGTACTGAAGCTTTCTTT.

The chain employs TRBV19 and TRBJ1-1; possibly TRBD1 for D (5 bases). With 8 bases removed from V and 1 base from J, the gap between germline ends came to 8 bases. This CDR3 has 12 amino acids. Germline V gene lookup returns CDR1 LNHDA and CDR2 SQIVND (reference sequence). CDR3 region: CASDRSNTEAFF. CDR3 DNA: TGTGCCAGTGACAGATCGAACACTGAAGCTTTCTTT. Full variable domain (outside the CDR3, taken from reference TRBV19 and TRBJ1-1): DGGITQSPKYLFRKEGQNVTLSCEQNLNHDAMYWYRQDPGQGLRLIYYSQIVNDFQKGDIAEGYSVSREKKESFPLTVTSAQKNPTAFYLCASDRSNTEAFFGQGTRLTVV.

This clonotype was counted once. The rearrangement uses TRBV7-9 and TRBJ1-5; 8 nucleotides align to TRBD1. V lost 3 bases to trimming and J lost 2 bases; unmatched junction nucleotides: 6. The germline V gene has CDR1 SEHNR and CDR2 FQNEAQ (reference sequence). CDR3 size: 16 residues. CDR3 in amino acids: CASSLTGAIRNQPQHF. DNA for the CDR3: TGTGCCAGCAGCTTGACAGGGGCCATCCGCAATCAGCCCCAGCATTTT. Complete variable domain (other parts from reference TRBV7-9 and TRBJ1-5): DTGVSQNPRHKITKRGQNVTFRCDPISEHNRLYWYRQTLGQGPEFLTYFQNEAQLEKSRLLSDRFSAERPKGSFSTLEIQRTEQGDSAMYLCASSLTGAIRNQPQHFGDGTRLSIL.

The rearrangement joins TRBV10-3 to TRBJ1-1; TRBD1 matches at 9 bases. The V segment lost 10 bases and the J segment 3 bases; nucleotides outside the gene matches: 6. This CDR3 comprises 13 residues. CDR1 is ENHRY, CDR2 SYGVKD, per germline. DNA for the CDR3: TGTGCCAGTTCGACAGGGGGGGACACTGAAGCTTTCTTT. It yields the protein CASSTGGDTEAFF.

This clonotype has only a few counts. The chain carries TRBV10-1 and TRBJ2-7; weak D call: TRBD1 (6 bases). The ends were cut back, 6 bases at V and 7 bases at J, with 19 bases in the middle. The germline V gene encodes CDR1 WNHNN and CDR2 SYGVQD (reference sequence). This CDR3 has 14 residues. The CDR3 region has the DNA TGCGCCAGCAGCCCGGGACACCCGATAGAGGAGCAGTACTTC. Protein sequence: CASSPGHPIEEQYF.

This chain joins TRBV19 and TRBJ1-2, with unresolved D. The CDR3 covers 13 residues. Germline CDR1 LNHDA, CDR2 SQIVND (reference sequence). Trimming shortened V by 5 bases and J by 6 bases, and 13 bases separated the two germline ends. CDR3 protein: CASSPELLDGYTF. The CDR3 DNA sequence: TGTGCCAGTAGTCCCGAACTGCTAGATGGCTACACCTTC. The variable domain in full, completed from reference TRBV19 and TRBJ1-2, reads DGGITQSPKYLFRKEGQNVTLSCEQNLNHDAMYWYRQDPGQGLRLIYYSQIVNDFQKGDIAEGYSVSREKKESFPLTVTSAQKNPTAFYLCASSPELLDGYTFGSGTRLTVV.

This clonotype was counted many times. This chain uses TRBV7-9 with TRBJ2-7; D assignment may be TRBD1 or TRBD2 (5 bases each). Trimming shortened V by 5 bases and J by 5 bases, and 10 bases separated the two germline ends. This CDR3 comprises 12 residues. Germline lookup yields CDR1 SEHNR and CDR2 FQNEAQ (reference sequence). The CDR3 region has the DNA TGTGCCAGCAGCGCCGGGACGGACGAGCAGTACTTC. It is translated as CASSAGTDEQYF.

This clonotype has a count of ten or more. The chain uses TRBV6-5 and TRBJ2-7; 8 bases line up with TRBD1. This CDR3 region has 14 residues. CDR1 and CDR2 from the germline V gene are MNHEY and SVGAGI. V shed 4 bases and J 5 bases; nucleotides not matched to a gene: 7. CDR3 in amino acids: CASSFTGQGHEQYF. The CDR3 coding sequence is TGTGCCAGCAGTTTCACCGGACAGGGCCACGAGCAGTACTTC.

V gene TRBV4-2 combines with J gene TRBJ1-2; unclear D gene. CDR3 length: 12 residues. Germline CDR1 and CDR2: LGHNA and YNFKEQ. V was pared by 3 bases and J by 9 bases, with 11 bases between. The DNA for the CDR3 is TGTGCCAGCAGCCAGGGAGGTTGGAGCTACACCTTC. Translated, it gives CASSQGGWSYTF.

Sample share makes this clonotype medium-sized. This chain connects TRBV29-1 to TRBJ2-1, with D uncertain. The CDR3 is made up of 14 amino acids. In germline, CDR1 is SQVTM, CDR2 ANQGSEA. Trimming took 7 bases from V and 0 from J, leaving 13 bases between them. In DNA form, the CDR3 reads TGCAGCGCCCCGACGCCGAGCTCCTACAATGAGCAGTTCTTC. Translated, it gives CSAPTPSSYNEQFF.

The chain is built from TRBV19 and TRBJ2-1; TRBD1 matches at 8 bases. After removal of 4 bases from V and 3 bases from J, the junction contained 8 bases not matched to a gene. CDR1 LNHDA and CDR2 SQIVND come from the germline V gene (reference sequence). The CDR3 runs to 16 residues. The CDR3 loop reads CASSTKTGVFYNEQFF. Written as DNA, the CDR3 is TGTGCCAGTAGTACAAAGACAGGGGTCTTCTACAATGAGCAGTTCTTC.

This clonotype was counted only a few times. Its ends do not fully match the called genes, so a read error is possible. This sequence joins TRBV12-3 or TRBV12-4 and TRBJ1-1; D is possibly TRBD1 (5 bases). The CDR3 has 13 residues. DNA of the CDR3: TGTGCCAGCAGTTTGGGTGTGGGGACTGGAGCTTTCTTT. This codes for CASSLGVGTGAFF.

At least ten counts were recorded for this clonotype. J is TRBJ1-1 and V is TRBV11-2; a possible D gene is TRBD1 (5 bases). The ends were cut back, 0 bases at V and 11 bases at J, with 13 bases in the middle. From germline, CDR1 is SGHAT and CDR2 FQNNGV. This CDR3 comprises 13 residues. The CDR3, as DNA: TGTGCCAGCAGCTTAGATCCCGTCCAGGGCGCTTTCTTT. Protein: CASSLDPVQGAFF. The full variable domain, with the rest looked up from reference TRBV11-2 and TRBJ1-1, is EAGVAQSPRYKIIEKRQSVAFWCNPISGHATLYWYQQILGQGPKLLIQFQNNGVVDDSQLPKDRFSAERLKGVDSTLKIQPAKLEDSAVYLCASSLDPVQGAFFGQGTRLTVV.

The CDR3 bases are TGCGCCAGCAGCTTGGAGGGACAGGGGAGTAGTGCTGAAGCTTTCTTT. Protein sequence: CASSLEGQGSSAEAFF. The chain couples TRBV5-1 to TRBJ1-1, with TRBD1 matching 10 bases. From germline, CDR1 is SGHRS and CDR2 YFSETQ. The CDR3 totals 16 residues. Trimming at V came to 0 bases and at J to 6 bases, leaving 8 bases not matched to a gene.

The V gene is TRBV19, the J gene TRBJ1-5, with D unclear. In germline, CDR1 is LNHDA, CDR2 SQIVND (reference sequence). V dropped 3 bases and J dropped 7 bases, with 16 bases sitting between them. There are 15 residues in the CDR3. The CDR3 DNA sequence: TGTGCCAGTAGTATCCGACACTCTAAATGGCAGCCCCAGCATTTT. Translating it yields CASSIRHSKWQPQHF.

This clonotype was observed many times. This chain uses TRBV19 with TRBJ2-7, with a possible D match to TRBD1 (5 bases). V was trimmed by 3 bases and J by 2 bases, leaving 11 bases between them. Germline V gene lookup returns CDR1 LNHDA and CDR2 SQIVND (reference sequence). CDR3 size: 14 residues. The CDR3 DNA sequence: TGTGCCAGTAGTATGCAGGGTCGTCCCTACGAGCAGTACTTC. Protein: CASSMQGRPYEQYF.

Worth noting for this clonotype: This CDR3 fails to terminate in the conserved phenylalanine or tryptophan, so it likely reflects a read error. V is TRBV12-3 or TRBV12-4 and J is TRBJ1-1, with D perhaps TRBD1 (6 bases). CDR3 length: 15 amino acids. The germline V and J ends were trimmed by 6 bases and 0 bases, with 14 bases remaining between them. The CDR3 loop reads CASRVGGTMNTEAFL. DNA for the CDR3: TGTGCCAGCAGGGTGGGGGGCACTATGAACACTGAAGCTTTCCTT.

The genes are TRBV5-6 and TRBJ1-2, with 7 bases lining up with TRBD1. The CDR3 is made up of 13 amino acids. Germline CDR1 reads SGHDT; CDR2 reads YYEEEE. The V gene end was trimmed by 2 bases and the J gene end by 5 bases; junction bases not matched to a gene: 3. CDR3 DNA: TGTGCCAGCAGCTTCACAGGGGTATATGGCTACACCTTC. Protein sequence: CASSFTGVYGYTF. The entire variable domain, with the rest obtained from reference TRBV5-6 and TRBJ1-2, is as follows: DAGVTQSPTHLIKTRGQQVTLRCSPKSGHDTVSWYQQALGQGPQFIFQYYEEEERQRGNFPDRFSGHQFPNYSSELNVNALLLGDSALYLCASSFTGVYGYTFGSGTRLTVV.

This rearrangement joins TRBV25-1 to TRBJ1-4; D might be TRBD1 (6 bases). This CDR3 region has 15 residues. Germline V gene lookup returns CDR1 MGHDK and CDR2 SYGVNS. V shed 1 base and J shed 4 bases, with 10 bases lying between them. In nucleotides, the CDR3 is TGTGCCAGCAGTGAATCGGGGGCGCGTAATGAAAAACTGTTTTTT. Amino acids: CASSESGARNEKLFF.

This clonotype has at least ten counts. This chain connects TRBV5-8 to TRBJ2-7; 7 bases match TRBD2. The CDR3 extends over 11 amino acids. Germline lookup yields CDR1 SGHTS and CDR2 YDEGEE. Losses at the gene ends were 4 bases for V and 7 bases for J; bases not matched to a gene: 2. The DNA for the CDR3 is TGTGCCAGCAGCGTCGGGGGGGAGCAGTACTTC. This codes for CASSVGGEQYF.

This clonotype was detected ten times or more. This rearrangement joins TRBV2 to TRBJ2-7; 11 bases are shared with TRBD1. V shed 6 bases, J shed 2 bases, and the junction held 6 bases outside the gene matches. This CDR3 spans 15 amino acids. Germline lookup yields CDR1 SNHLY and CDR2 FYNNEI. CDR3 bases: TGTGCCAGCAGACATCCGGGACAGGGGGCCTACGAGCAGTACTTC. This encodes CASRHPGQGAYEQYF. The full variable domain, its missing parts supplied by reference TRBV2 and TRBJ2-7, is EPEVTQTPSHQVTQMGQEVILRCVPISNHLYFYWYRQILGQKVEFLVSFYNNEISEKSEIFDDQFSVERPDGSNFTLKIRSTKLEDSAMYFCASRHPGQGAYEQYFGPGTRLTVT.

Ten or more counts support this clonotype. The chain carries TRBV9 and TRBJ2-7, with 7 bases that match TRBD2. The CDR3 is 12 amino acids. CDR1 and CDR2 from the germline V gene are SGDLS and YYNGEE. The trim removed 10 bases at V and 3 bases at J, leaving 7 bases unmatched. CDR3 amino acids: CAPPTSCYEQYF. The CDR3 DNA follows: TGTGCCCCTCCGACTAGCTGCTACGAGCAGTACTTC.